The 13 T cell receptor beta chains given below trace back to one sample, sequenced in a study of T cells in Graves' hyperthyroidism and ophthalmopathy. From RNA transcripts, TCR beta CDR3 regions were amplified. HTBI primers drove first-round RT-PCR of the TCR CDR3. TCRdb recomputed calls from the multiplex PCR reads with MiXCR, one row per CDR3 protein. The sample records hundreds of thousands of distinct CDR3 sequences, roughly 14% being singletons. The sequenced sample consisted of blood. These receptors were taken from a woman aged 45-59 years with Graves' ophthalmopathy.

V and J are TRBV5-4 and TRBJ2-5, with D perhaps TRBD2 (5 bases). The germline V gene has CDR1 SGHNT and CDR2 YYREEE (reference sequence). Trimming removed 4 bases from V and 3 bases from J, with 10 bases in between. The CDR3 has 13 amino acids. CDR3 in amino acids: CASSLKRKETQYF. The CDR3 nucleotides read TGTGCCAGCAGCCTAAAGCGGAAAGAGACCCAGTACTTC.

This clonotype has only a few counts. The genes are TRBV25-1 and TRBJ2-7, with TRBD1 as a possible D gene (6 bases). V gave up 5 bases and J gave up 3 bases, with 11 bases separating them. The CDR3 consists of 13 residues. The germline CDR1 and CDR2 sequences are MGHDK and SYGVNS. The chain's CDR3 is CASSRGHFYEQYF. The CDR3 DNA reads as TGTGCCAGCAGTCGGGGACACTTCTACGAGCAGTACTTC.

This clonotype was recorded at least ten times. V usage is TRBV12-3 or TRBV12-4 and J usage is TRBJ2-4; D tentatively fits TRBD1 or TRBD2 (5 bases each). This CDR3 spans 13 amino acids. Deletions cut 7 bases from V and 4 bases from J, with 11 bases between. This chain's CDR3 is CASTGRAKNIQYF. CDR3 sequence (DNA): TGTGCCAGCACGGGACGGGCGAAAAACATTCAGTACTTC.

This clonotype showed up just a few times. This chain connects TRBV6-4 to TRBJ2-2; D not certain. V lost 0 bases and J 4 bases, leaving 6 bases between the germline ends. Germline V CDR1 and CDR2: MRHNA, SNTAGT. The CDR3 runs 14 residues. CDR3 amino acids: CASSDSPSTGELFF. CDR3 sequence (DNA): TGTGCCAGCAGTGACTCCCCCAGCACCGGGGAGCTGTTTTTT.

This clonotype showed up many times. This sequence joins TRBV28 and TRBJ1-5, with D unresolved. CDR3 length: 12 residues. Germline values: CDR1 MDHEN, CDR2 SYDVKM. With 6 bases removed from V and 6 bases from J, the gap between germline ends came to 9 bases. The CDR3 sequence is CASRVGSQPQHF. In nucleotides, the CDR3 is TGTGCCAGCAGAGTAGGGTCTCAGCCCCAGCATTTT.

This clonotype was seen many times. V and J are TRBV3-1 and TRBJ2-7; D unresolved. The CDR3 is 12 amino acids. V lost 7 bases to trimming and J lost 5 bases, with 12 bases between them. Germline assignment: CDR1 LGHDT and CDR2 YNNKEL (reference sequence). CDR3 loop: CASKGLGDEQYF. CDR3 DNA: TGTGCCAGCAAGGGCCTTGGGGACGAGCAGTACTTC.

This clonotype was picked up one time. A much larger clone lies a single base off, so this may be a read error. The chain has TRBV20-1 and TRBJ2-5; 8 bases align to TRBD2. Trimming at V came to 5 bases and at J to 5 bases, leaving 7 bases not matched to a gene. The CDR3 covers 13 residues. The germline V gene has CDR1 DFQATT and CDR2 SNEGSKA (reference sequence). This CDR3 reads CSAPAGVLETQYF. In nucleotides, the CDR3 is TGCAGTGCTCCAGCGGGAGTGTTGGAGACCCAGTACTTC.

This clonotype turned up a few times. This may be a read error, as it is one base from a much larger clone. Because it lacks the conserved phenylalanine or tryptophan at the end, this CDR3 is likely a read error. This chain links TRBV28 with TRBJ2-7, with 7 positions matching TRBD2. V shed 4 bases and J 3 bases; nucleotides not matched to a gene: 6. The CDR3 sequence is 14 residues long. CDR1 and CDR2 (germline): MDHEN, SYDVKM. The CDR3 DNA is TGTGCCAGCAGTTATATATCTAGCGGCTACGAGCAGTACTCC. Encoded protein: CASSYISSGYEQYS.

V and J are TRBV15 and TRBJ2-1, with 7 bases identical to TRBD2. The J segment lost 0 bases and the V segment lost 2 bases, leaving 10 bases of the junction unmatched. The germline CDR1 and CDR2 sequences are LNHNV and YYDKDF (reference sequence). The CDR3 extends over 18 amino acids. CDR3 in amino acids: CATSRPRTSASSYNEQFF. CDR3 nucleotides: TGTGCCACCAGCAGACCCCGAACTAGCGCTAGCTCCTACAATGAGCAGTTCTTC.

The chain combines TRBV6-2 or TRBV6-3 with TRBJ2-3; D may be TRBD2 (5 bases). The CDR3 is 17 amino acids. V was clipped by 0 bases and J by 2 bases, with 15 bases between them. The germline gives CDR1 MNHEY, CDR2 SVGEGT. CDR3 sequence reads: CASSYSGGGGSTDTQYF. The CDR3 nucleotides are TGTGCCAGCAGTTACTCCGGAGGTGGTGGGTCCACAGATACGCAGTATTTT.

In its sample, this clonotype was seen many times. This chain links TRBV5-1 with TRBJ1-1, with 8 nucleotides matching TRBD1. Trimming took 0 bases from V and 0 from J; bases not matched to a gene: 7. Germline assignment: CDR1 SGHRS and CDR2 YFSETQ. The CDR3 contains 17 residues. CDR3 DNA: TGCGCCAGCAGCTTGGGGACAGGGTACTCCATGAACACTGAAGCTTTCTTT. Translated: CASSLGTGYSMNTEAFF.

In this sample, this clonotype turned up many times. The V call is TRBV12-3 or TRBV12-4, the J call TRBJ1-1; 12 nucleotides line up with TRBD1. CDR3 length equals 16 residues. V was pared by 3 bases and J by 6 bases, with 8 bases of the junction left unmatched. The CDR3 here is CASSLRDRGLFAEAFF. The CDR3 nucleotides read TGTGCCAGCAGTTTGCGGGACAGGGGGCTTTTCGCTGAAGCTTTCTTT.

This clonotype was found many times. The chain links TRBV27 to TRBJ2-1, with TRBD1 matching 7 bases. The CDR3 consists of 15 residues. The germline CDR1 and CDR2 sequences are MNHEY and SMNVEV (reference sequence). After removal of 4 bases from V and 0 bases from J, the junction contained 3 bases not matched to a gene. The CDR3 DNA reads as TGTGCCAGCAGTTATACAGGGGACTCCTACAATGAGCAGTTCTTC. Its protein is CASSYTGDSYNEQFF.